This T cell receptor beta chain was recovered during a study of human T cells and chemical hapten exposure. Overall study: TCR yields per sample varied mostly from small pooled library volume differences.

The time point: patch test 1, 2 weeks after DPC sensitization. As to treatment: therapeutic diphenylcyclopropenone sensitization with weekly scalp DPC. Every donor had alopecia and was 18 to 70 years old; all were suitable for DPC. CDR3 size: 14 residues. Germline V lookup: CDR1 MDHEN, CDR2 SYDVKM. J was trimmed by 3 bases and V by 6 bases; bases with no gene match: 5. This clonotype was counted only a few times. TCRdb called the RACE reads again in MiXCR, with one record for every CDR3 protein. Among more than 65,000 distinct CDR3 sequences listed, 25% to 40% were seen once. The TCR sequence derives from a man in his forties with alopecia areata. Some clones in this sample may be carry-over from other donors' samples. This chain joins TRBV28 and TRBJ1-5, with 7 bases fitting TRBD1. The material was whole blood, obtained in connection with sensitization to the hapten diphenylcyclopropenone (DPC). The CDR3 reads CASSPGQVNQPQHF. The CDR3 coding sequence is TGTGCCAGCAGCCCTGGACAGGTCAATCAGCCCCAGCATTTT.